A single sample gave rise to the 29 T cell receptor beta chains below, sequenced in a study of cytomegalovirus exposure and HLA in healthy donors. The PCR ran on 60 Vbeta and 13 Jbeta primers. Some clones are missing from TCRdb's copy, which holds only in-frame ones; the method was immunoSEQ multiplex PCR. The sample records about 140,000 clones, about 74% being singletons. The sequenced sample was PBMCs. The source of these receptors is a woman in her forties or fifties in good health and CMV-seronegative.

CDR3 in DNA: TGTGCCAGCGGTCAAGGGGGCGCGGGGGAGACCCAGTACTTC. It codes for CASGQGGAGETQYF. The chain links TRBV28 to TRBJ2-5; D is perhaps TRBD1 (7 bases). The CDR3 contains 14 residues. CDR1 and CDR2 from the germline V gene are MDHEN and SYDVKM. V was clipped by 8 bases and J by 5 bases, with 18 bases between them.

The V and J genes are TRBV30 and TRBJ2-7; TRBD2 matches at 8 bases. V trimming: 4 bases; J trimming: 3 bases; junction bases outside the gene matches: 5. The CDR3 covers 13 residues. Germline values: CDR1 GTSNPN, CDR2 SVGIG (reference sequence). CDR3 protein: CAWTTGTSYEQYF. As DNA, the CDR3 is TGTGCCTGGACCACCGGGACTAGCTACGAGCAGTACTTC.

V and J are TRBV10-3 and TRBJ1-3; TRBD1 agrees at 10 bases. The CDR3 has 19 amino acids. Germline V gives CDR1 ENHRY, CDR2 SYGVKD. V shed 8 bases and J 2 bases; nucleotides not matched to a gene: 18. The CDR3 is CAIHPSGTGESLAGNTIYF. The CDR3 coding sequence is TGTGCCATCCATCCCTCTGGGACAGGGGAGAGTTTGGCTGGAAACACCATATATTTT.

The chain is built from TRBV27 and TRBJ2-3; D is perhaps TRBD2 (7 bases). The germline gives CDR1 MNHEY, CDR2 SMNVEV (reference sequence). This CDR3 contains 14 residues. The V end was cut by 4 bases, the J end by 5 bases, with 13 bases between. This CDR3 is CASSWGGAGDTQYF. The CDR3 nucleotides are TGTGCCAGCAGTTGGGGGGGGGCAGGAGATACGCAGTATTTT.

The chain joins TRBV6-5 to TRBJ1-2, with TRBD1 identical over 8 bases. The CDR3 length is 12 residues. Per the germline V gene, CDR1 is MNHEY and CDR2 is SVGAGI. Losses at the gene ends were 6 bases for V and 4 bases for J; bases not matched to a gene: 1. CDR3 coding DNA: TGTGCCAGCAGGACAGGGGCCTATGGCTACACCTTC. Translation: CASRTGAYGYTF.

This clone was counted between two and nine times. This chain links TRBV18 with TRBJ1-2, with 12 bases matching TRBD1. This CDR3 has 15 amino acids. V trimming: 6 bases; J trimming: 8 bases; junction bases outside the gene matches: 10. Germline values: CDR1 KGHSH, CDR2 LQKENI. DNA for the CDR3: TGTGCCAGCTCGCCGGGACAGGGGGCGCATGAAGGCTACACCTTC. Its protein is CASSPGQGAHEGYTF.

J is TRBJ2-3 and V is TRBV5-1; tentatively, D is TRBD1 (5 bases). V lost 1 base to trimming and J lost 6 bases, with 9 bases between them. The germline CDR1 and CDR2 sequences are SGHRS and YFSETQ. The CDR3 length is 13 residues. The CDR3 sequence: CASSLQGQDTQYF. As DNA, the CDR3 is TGCGCCAGCAGCTTGCAGGGCCAGGATACGCAGTATTTT.

J is TRBJ2-5 and V is TRBV7-9, with a weak D call TRBD2 (6 bases). The CDR3 is made up of 14 amino acids. Trimming took off 5 bases at V and 3 bases at J, with 13 bases between the two ends. CDR1 SEHNR and CDR2 FQNEAQ come from the germline V gene (reference sequence). CDR3 bases: TGTGCCAGCAGCCCCGGGACTGACGAAGAGACCCAGTACTTC. Amino acid sequence: CASSPGTDEETQYF.

This clone was seen more than once but under ten times. The V call is TRBV19, the J call TRBJ1-3; TRBD1 aligns across 9 bases. The V gene's germline CDR1 is LNHDA and CDR2 SQIVND (reference sequence). There are 16 residues in the CDR3. J gave up 6 bases and V 5 bases, and 11 bases lay outside the gene matches. CDR3 nucleotides: TGTGCCAGTAGTCTCCAAAACAGGGGGCTAGAAAACACCATATATTTT. It codes for CASSLQNRGLENTIYF.

The chain carries TRBV7-6 and TRBJ2-7, with 7 bases that match TRBD1. Trimming took 5 bases from V and 7 from J; bases not matched to a gene: 8. In germline, CDR1 is SGHVS, CDR2 FNYEAQ. The CDR3 sequence is 13 residues long. The DNA for the CDR3 is TGTGCCAGCAGCCGTGACAGGGTCAATGAGCAGTACTTC. This encodes CASSRDRVNEQYF. Together with reference TRBV7-6 and TRBJ2-7, the CDR3 gives the full variable domain: GAGVSQSPRYKVTKRGQDVALRCDPISGHVSLYWYRQALGQGPEFLTYFNYEAQQDKSGLPNDRFSAERPEGSISTLTIQRTEQRDSAMYRCASSRDRVNEQYFGPGTRLTVT.

The V gene is TRBV15, the J gene TRBJ1-1; D is ambiguous. The CDR3 extends over 15 amino acids. Deletions cut 1 base from V and 0 bases from J, with 9 bases between. Per germline, CDR1 LNHNV and CDR2 YYDKDF (reference sequence). The CDR3 DNA reads as TGTGCCACCAGCAGAGGCGGAGGCATGAACACTGAAGCTTTCTTT. It is translated as CATSRGGGMNTEAFF.

This clone turned up a few times. The rearrangement uses TRBV4-1 and TRBJ2-5; a weak D match, TRBD1 (6 bases). This CDR3 is 13 amino acids long. The germline V gene encodes CDR1 MGHRA and CDR2 YSYEKL. The V end was cut by 1 base, the J end by 6 bases, with 9 bases between. The CDR3 sequence: CASSQGDTKTQYF. DNA of the CDR3: TGCGCCAGCAGCCAAGGGGACACCAAGACCCAGTACTTC.

This chain joins TRBV10-3 and TRBJ2-5; tentative D call: TRBD1 (6 bases). V lost 3 bases and J lost 1, with 9 bases in between. Germline CDR1 is ENHRY and CDR2 is SYGVKD. This CDR3 contains 14 residues. The chain's CDR3 is CAISEGGTQETQYF. CDR3 bases: TGTGCCATCAGTGAAGGGGGAACCCAAGAGACCCAGTACTTC.

This chain uses TRBV2 with TRBJ1-5; a possible D gene is TRBD1 (5 bases). From germline, CDR1 is SNHLY and CDR2 FYNNEI. The CDR3 has 15 residues. V lost 7 bases, J lost 1 base, and 14 bases lay in between. The CDR3 loop is CASNVGGVSNQPQHF. CDR3 sequence (DNA): TGTGCCAGCAATGTGGGAGGGGTGAGCAATCAGCCCCAGCATTTT.

This sequence joins TRBV2 and TRBJ1-4; 8 bases line up with TRBD1. CDR1 and CDR2 (germline): SNHLY, FYNNEI. Trimming cost V 7 bases and J 7 bases; bases outside gene matches: 8. CDR3 length equals 14 residues. The CDR3 sequence is CASKGDRGREKLFF. CDR3 DNA sequence: TGTGCCAGCAAGGGAGACAGGGGACGTGAAAAACTGTTTTTT.

The genes are TRBV9 and TRBJ2-3; 10 nucleotides agree with TRBD2. From germline, CDR1 is SGDLS and CDR2 YYNGEE. CDR3 size: 16 residues. V shed 4 bases and J 0 bases; nucleotides not matched to a gene: 5. The DNA for the CDR3 is TGTGCCAGCAGCTCAATACTAGCGGGGAGCACAGATACGCAGTATTTT. Translating gives CASSSILAGSTDTQYF.

The rearrangement joins TRBV27 to TRBJ2-5, with D possibly TRBD1 on 6 matching bases. The V gene's germline CDR1 is MNHEY and CDR2 SMNVEV (reference sequence). V lost 8 bases and J 5 bases, leaving 12 bases between the germline ends. This CDR3 region has 12 residues. CDR3 sequence: CASWGLGETQYF. The CDR3 DNA reads TGTGCCAGCTGGGGGCTGGGTGAGACCCAGTACTTC.

This rearrangement joins TRBV2 to TRBJ2-5; tentative D call: TRBD2 (7 bases). CDR1 SNHLY and CDR2 FYNNEI come from the germline V gene. The CDR3 loop spans 15 amino acids. Trimming took 7 bases from V and 5 from J, leaving 20 bases between them. CDR3 DNA sequence: TGTGCCAGCAATACTCTGCGGGGGCTTGGGGAGACCCAGTACTTC. The encoded protein is CASNTLRGLGETQYF.

The chain carries TRBV7-8 and TRBJ1-5, with 7 bases aligning to TRBD1. After removal of 5 bases from V and 5 bases from J, the junction contained 6 bases not matched to a gene. Germline V gives CDR1 SGHVS, CDR2 FQNEAQ. CDR3 length: 14 amino acids. In DNA, the CDR3 is TGTGCCAGCAGCAAGACAGGGCTGGATCAGCCCCAGCATTTT. Protein product: CASSKTGLDQPQHF.

The chain links TRBV19 to TRBJ1-2; D gene ambiguous. The germline V and J ends were trimmed by 4 bases and 3 bases, with 12 bases remaining between them. Germline V gene data show CDR1 as LNHDA and CDR2 as SQIVND (reference sequence). This CDR3 is built from 14 residues. CDR3 amino acids: CASSRSGEDYGYTF. CDR3 nucleotide sequence: TGTGCCAGTAGTAGGAGCGGGGAGGACTATGGCTACACCTTC.

This chain uses TRBV11-2 with TRBJ2-1, with unresolved D. Trimming removed 0 bases from V and 4 bases from J, with 4 bases in between. Germline CDR1 SGHAT, CDR2 FQNNGV. This CDR3 has 13 residues. CDR3 region: CASSLDSYNEQFF. CDR3 DNA sequence: TGTGCCAGCAGCTTAGATTCTTACAATGAGCAGTTCTTC.

The chain employs TRBV7-9 and TRBJ1-5; D uncertain. The CDR3 runs to 13 residues. Looked up from germline, CDR1 is SEHNR and CDR2 is FQNEAQ (reference sequence). Trimming took off 1 base at V and 4 bases at J, with 5 bases between the two ends. CDR3 nucleotide sequence: TGTGCCAGCAGCTTAGAACAGAATCAGCCCCAGCATTTT. It codes for CASSLEQNQPQHF.

The J gene is TRBJ1-2, the V gene TRBV6-1, with a weak D call TRBD1 (5 bases). Trimming took off 5 bases at V and 4 bases at J, with 14 bases between the two ends. CDR3 size: 14 residues. Germline V lookup: CDR1 MNHNS, CDR2 SASEGT. In nucleotides, the CDR3 is TGTGCCAGCAGTAAAGGACTGGGACTCTATGGCTACACCTTC. Its translation: CASSKGLGLYGYTF.

This chain uses TRBV7-3 with TRBJ2-7, with a weak D call TRBD2 (5 bases). Looked up from germline, CDR1 is SGHTA and CDR2 is FQGTGA. V lost 0 bases and J lost 1, with 7 bases in between. CDR3 size: 14 residues. DNA of the CDR3: TGTGCCAGCAGCTTAACAGGGAGATCCTACGAGCAGTACTTC. Protein: CASSLTGRSYEQYF.

The rearrangement joins TRBV19 to TRBJ1-6; 7 nucleotides agree with TRBD1. J was trimmed by 5 bases and V by 4 bases; bases with no gene match: 5. The germline V gene encodes CDR1 LNHDA and CDR2 SQIVND (reference sequence). This CDR3 spans 15 amino acids. The CDR3 DNA sequence: TGTGCCAGTAGTACTACAGGGGCGGATAATTCACCCCTCCACTTT. It is translated as CASSTTGADNSPLHF. Supplemented by reference TRBV19 and TRBJ1-6, the full variable domain reads DGGITQSPKYLFRKEGQNVTLSCEQNLNHDAMYWYRQDPGQGLRLIYYSQIVNDFQKGDIAEGYSVSREKKESFPLTVTSAQKNPTAFYLCASSTTGADNSPLHFGNGTRLTVT.

The V gene is TRBV4-3, the J gene TRBJ2-2; 12 bases are a match to TRBD2. The CDR3 runs to 15 residues. Trimming cost V 4 bases and J 5 bases; bases outside gene matches: 2. CDR1 is LGHNA, CDR2 YSLEER, per germline. The CDR3 region is CASSPTSGGTGELFF. For the CDR3, the DNA is TGCGCCAGCAGCCCCACTAGCGGGGGGACCGGGGAGCTGTTTTTT.

The chain recombines TRBV4-3 with TRBJ2-7; 7 positions match TRBD1. CDR3 length: 16 amino acids. Germline values: CDR1 LGHNA, CDR2 YSLEER. V lost 0 bases to trimming and J lost 2 bases; unmatched junction nucleotides: 7. Here the CDR3 reads CASSQDKRQGPYEQYF. CDR3 in DNA: TGCGCCAGCAGCCAAGATAAGCGACAGGGTCCCTACGAGCAGTACTTC.

This clone was seen a few times. The chain carries TRBV6-6 and TRBJ1-5; D gene unclear. Trimming cost V 2 bases and J 4 bases, with 6 bases left between them. CDR1 and CDR2 (germline): MNHNY, SVGAGI (reference sequence). The CDR3 runs to 13 residues. The CDR3 DNA reads TGTGCCAGCAGTTACGGGAGTAATCAGCCCCAGCATTTT. Its protein is CASSYGSNQPQHF.

The rearrangement links TRBV27 to TRBJ1-2, with D hard to call. The CDR3 contains 13 residues. From germline, CDR1 is MNHEY and CDR2 SMNVEV (reference sequence). The V gene lost 6 bases and the J gene lost 8 bases, with 16 bases spanning the gap. Here the CDR3 DNA reads TGTGCCAGCAGCCCCATCGGGGTTCGGGGCTACACCTTC. This translates into CASSPIGVRGYTF.